Shown below are 21 T cell receptor beta chains from a single sample sequenced in a study of blood T cell repertoires in COVID-19. Clones were sequenced by immunoSEQ multiplex PCR, and TCRdb holds only the in-frame ones, with some missing. The table has 150,000 or so clones, around 80% seen once. What was sequenced was PBMCs or T cells enriched from blood (not recorded which). The receptors originated from a man aged 50-59 years who had recovered from COVID-19.

This chain joins TRBV18 and TRBJ1-5; D gene uncertain. The CDR3 spans 16 residues. The germline V gene encodes CDR1 KGHSH and CDR2 LQKENI. V dropped 2 bases and J dropped 4 bases, with 15 bases sitting between them. The CDR3 reads CASSPNDPRGNQPQHF. The CDR3 DNA reads TGTGCCAGCTCACCAAACGACCCCCGCGGGAATCAGCCCCAGCATTTT. Based on the CDR3 plus reference TRBV18 and TRBJ1-5, the full variable domain is NAGVMQNPRHLVRRRGQEARLRCSPMKGHSHVYWYRQLPEEGLKFMVYLQKENIIDESGMPKERFSAEFPKEGPSILRIQQVVRGDSAAYFCASSPNDPRGNQPQHFGDGTRLSIL.

V usage is TRBV5-1 and J usage is TRBJ2-7, with TRBD1 matching over 11 bases. This CDR3 is built from 13 residues. Per the germline V gene, CDR1 is SGHRS and CDR2 is YFSETQ. V trimming: 6 bases; J trimming: 5 bases; junction bases outside the gene matches: 4. The CDR3 DNA sequence: TGCGCCAGCACGGACAGGGGGCTGGACGAGCAGTACTTC. Amino acids: CASTDRGLDEQYF.

The chain recombines TRBV6-2 or TRBV6-3 with TRBJ2-1; 9 bases align to TRBD1. The J segment lost 0 bases and the V segment lost 2 bases, leaving 5 bases of the junction unmatched. Germline loops: CDR1 MNHEY, CDR2 SVGEGT. The CDR3 is made up of 17 amino acids. Here the CDR3 reads CASSYAWDRVSYNEQFF. The CDR3, as DNA: TGTGCCAGCAGTTACGCTTGGGACAGGGTCTCCTACAATGAGCAGTTCTTC.

The CDR3 protein is CASSKVDRVLLEQYF. Here the CDR3 DNA reads TGTGCCAGCAGCAAAGTAGACAGGGTTTTGCTTGAGCAGTACTTC. The rearrangement joins TRBV21-1 to TRBJ2-7; the D call of TRBD1 is as the table states it, not checked on the DNA. TRBV21-1 is a pseudogene locus. The CDR3 is 15 amino acids.

This sequence joins TRBV7-3 and TRBJ2-7; 7 bases agree with TRBD1. The germline V gene encodes CDR1 SGHTA and CDR2 FQGTGA. V shed 2 bases and J 3 bases; nucleotides not matched to a gene: 1. The CDR3 is 13 residues long. The CDR3 sequence is CASSLGDSYEQYF. The CDR3 DNA is TGTGCCAGCAGCTTAGGGGACAGCTACGAGCAGTACTTC.

V and J are TRBV30 and TRBJ2-3; D might be TRBD1 (6 bases). V lost 1 base, J lost 0 bases, and 11 bases lay in between. CDR1 and CDR2 (germline): GTSNPN, SVGIG (reference sequence). This CDR3 contains 15 residues. The CDR3 nucleotides are TGTGCCTGGAGTGCAGGGGTTTCTAGCACAGATACGCAGTATTTT. It encodes CAWSAGVSSTDTQYF.

The chain is built from TRBV12-5 and TRBJ2-5; 8 nucleotides align to TRBD2. Losses at the gene ends were 5 bases for V and 5 bases for J; bases not matched to a gene: 7. Germline CDR1 reads LGHNT; CDR2 reads FRNRAP. This CDR3 is 14 amino acids long. This CDR3 is CASGPPGGGETQYF. CDR3 nucleotides: TGTGCTAGTGGTCCCCCCGGGGGGGGTGAGACCCAGTACTTC.

The chain uses TRBV7-2 and TRBJ1-2; maybe TRBD1 (5 bases). The CDR3 has 15 amino acids. The V gene's germline CDR1 is SGHTA and CDR2 FQGNSA. The V end was cut by 2 bases, the J end by 1 base, with 11 bases between. Here the CDR3 DNA reads TGTGCCAGCAGCTTAATTGGGGCCCTTAACTATGGCTACACCTTC. The encoded protein is CASSLIGALNYGYTF.

The rearrangement uses TRBV4-1 and TRBJ1-5, with D unresolved. This CDR3 has 12 residues. Germline lookup yields CDR1 MGHRA and CDR2 YSYEKL. The V end lost 4 bases, the J end lost 4 bases, and 5 bases lay between the germline ends. Here the CDR3 reads CASSRPNQPQHF. The CDR3, as DNA: TGCGCCAGCAGCCGGCCAAATCAGCCCCAGCATTTT.

This clone was counted only a few times. CDR3 DNA sequence: TGCGCCAGCATAGCAGGGGGTACCGAGACCCAGTACTTC. Protein: CASIAGGTETQYF. J is TRBJ2-5 and V is TRBV5-1, with 7 bases matching TRBD1. The CDR3 covers 13 residues. Per the germline V gene, CDR1 is SGHRS and CDR2 is YFSETQ. J lost 5 bases, V lost 6 bases, and 7 bases had no gene match. The whole variable domain, remainder taken from reference TRBV5-1 and TRBJ2-5, is KAGVTQTPRYLIKTRGQQVTLSCSPISGHRSVSWYQQTPGQGLQFLFEYFSETQRNKGNFPGRFSGRQFSNSRSEMNVSTLELGDSALYLCASIAGGTETQYFGPGTRLLVL.

The J gene is TRBJ1-1, the V gene TRBV6-5; 7 bases map to TRBD1. The V segment lost 4 bases and the J segment 5 bases; nucleotides outside the gene matches: 10. The CDR3 consists of 15 residues. Germline CDR1 is MNHEY and CDR2 is SVGAGI. CDR3 loop: CASSSQATGKTEAFF. CDR3 coding DNA: TGTGCCAGCAGTTCCCAGGCGACAGGGAAGACTGAAGCTTTCTTT.

The rearrangement joins TRBV11-2 to TRBJ2-5; 10 nucleotides match TRBD1. The V and J ends lost 5 bases and 5 bases, in that order; junction bases with no gene match: 8. This CDR3 comprises 15 residues. Germline V gene data show CDR1 as SGHAT and CDR2 as FQNNGV. Here the CDR3 DNA reads TGTGCCAGCAGCCCGACAGGGGGCAATCGGGAGACCCAGTACTTC. Its translation is CASSPTGGNRETQYF.

This chain joins TRBV10-3 and TRBJ2-3; 8 bases are a match to TRBD1. This CDR3 region has 12 residues. The V gene's germline CDR1 is ENHRY and CDR2 SYGVKD. V trimming: 6 bases; J trimming: 8 bases; junction bases outside the gene matches: 4. CDR3: CAIRTGEGTQYF. CDR3 DNA: TGTGCCATCAGGACAGGGGAAGGTACGCAGTATTTT.

This sequence joins TRBV14 and TRBJ1-2; unclear D gene. Germline values: CDR1 SGHDN, CDR2 FVKESK. The CDR3 sequence is 15 residues long. Deletions cut 1 base from V and 0 bases from J, with 9 bases between. CDR3 nucleotides: TGTGCCAGCAGCCAAGGGCTCCCAGCTAACTATGGCTACACCTTC. This translates into CASSQGLPANYGYTF.

The V gene is TRBV19, the J gene TRBJ1-6; D is perhaps TRBD1 (6 bases). CDR3 length: 13 residues. Trimming removed 7 bases from V and 8 bases from J, with 12 bases in between. Looked up from germline, CDR1 is LNHDA and CDR2 is SQIVND (reference sequence). The CDR3 sequence: CASTQGGDSPLHF. CDR3 coding DNA: TGTGCCAGTACGCAAGGGGGGGATTCACCCCTCCACTTT. Complete variable domain (other parts from reference TRBV19 and TRBJ1-6): DGGITQSPKYLFRKEGQNVTLSCEQNLNHDAMYWYRQDPGQGLRLIYYSQIVNDFQKGDIAEGYSVSREKKESFPLTVTSAQKNPTAFYLCASTQGGDSPLHFGNGTRLTVT.

With regard to this clone: One end of the junction fails to match germline, which may point to a read error. This rearrangement joins TRBV6-1 to TRBJ1-2; D possibly corresponds to TRBD1 (6 bases). Germline lookup yields CDR1 MNHNS and CDR2 SASEGT. The CDR3 runs 14 residues. CDR3 amino acids: CASSEGHTFYVYTF. DNA of the CDR3: TGTGCCAGCAGTGAGGGACATACGTTCTATGTCTACACCTTC.

V is TRBV4-1 and J is TRBJ1-4; 9 bases are a match to TRBD1. This CDR3 spans 16 amino acids. Trimming removed 3 bases from V and 6 bases from J; junction bases left unmatched: 8. Germline V gene data show CDR1 as MGHRA and CDR2 as YSYEKL. CDR3 in DNA: TGCGCCAGCAGCCACATAACAGGGGGCGGGGATGAAAAACTGTTTTTT. This codes for CASSHITGGGDEKLFF.

The chain combines TRBV28 with TRBJ2-7; weak D call: TRBD1 (6 bases). The ends were cut back, 8 bases at V and 5 bases at J, with 10 bases in the middle. Germline CDR1 reads MDHEN; CDR2 reads SYDVKM. The CDR3 contains 11 residues. The CDR3 nucleotides read TGTGCCAGCGGCAGGGGAAACGAGCAGTACTTC. Amino acid sequence: CASGRGNEQYF.

CDR3 bases: TGTGCCAGCAGCTTAGTGGTAGATCCCAGGGTTCCTAACTATGGCTACACCTTC. Protein product: CASSLVVDPRVPNYGYTF. This rearrangement joins TRBV7-9 to TRBJ1-2, with D maybe TRBD1 (5 bases). The germline gives CDR1 SEHNR, CDR2 FQNEAQ (reference sequence). This CDR3 has 18 residues. V was clipped by 1 base and J by 0 bases, with 18 bases between them.

J is TRBJ1-2 and V is TRBV7-9, with D hard to call. Germline lookup yields CDR1 SEHNR and CDR2 FQNEAQ (reference sequence). V lost 5 bases and J lost 4, with 14 bases in between. The CDR3 is 14 residues long. CDR3 in DNA: TGTGCCAGCAGCCCGGCCCTAGTCGTCTATGGCTACACCTTC. It specifies CASSPALVVYGYTF.

The chain combines TRBV5-6 with TRBJ2-5; a weak D match, TRBD1 (6 bases). CDR3 size: 15 residues. The V and J ends lost 2 bases and 5 bases respectively, with 16 bases between them. Germline lookup yields CDR1 SGHDT and CDR2 YYEEEE. The CDR3 is CASSFTPGARETQYF. CDR3 sequence (DNA): TGTGCCAGCAGCTTCACCCCAGGGGCTCGGGAGACCCAGTACTTC.